The T cell receptor beta chain described here comes from a study of T cell responses to AZD1222 COVID-19 vaccine. With regard to this clone: Antigen specificity is unknown.

Whole-study results and caveats: Spike as a whole was targeted by vaccine-associated CD4 TCRs, dominant at 160-218 and 743-854.

Clones were sequenced by immunoSEQ multiplex PCR, and TCRdb holds only the in-frame ones, with some missing. The data contain roughly 140,000 clones, 85% to 95% of them singletons. The CDR3 covers 16 residues. The germline CDR1 and CDR2 sequences are SGHAT and FQNNGV. The V segment lost 1 base and the J segment 3 bases; nucleotides outside the gene matches: 6. The clonotype comes from an adult in good health. The chain is built from TRBV11-2 and TRBJ2-3; TRBD2 matches at 8 bases. The sample here was peripheral blood, taken on day 0 of MenACWY control vaccination. The CDR3 DNA reads TGTGCCAGCAGCTTAGTTAGCGGGATCGGAACAGATACGCAGTATTTT. Translation gives CASSLVSGIGTDTQYF.